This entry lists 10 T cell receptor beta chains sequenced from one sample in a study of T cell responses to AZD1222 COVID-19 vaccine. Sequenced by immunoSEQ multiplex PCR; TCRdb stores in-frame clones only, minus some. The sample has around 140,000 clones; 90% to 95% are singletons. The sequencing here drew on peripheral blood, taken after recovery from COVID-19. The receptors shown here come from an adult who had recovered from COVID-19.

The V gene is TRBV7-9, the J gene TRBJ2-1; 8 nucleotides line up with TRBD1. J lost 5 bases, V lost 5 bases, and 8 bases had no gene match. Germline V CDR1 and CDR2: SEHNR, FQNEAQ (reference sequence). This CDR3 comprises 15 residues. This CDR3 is CASSRRTGRDNEQFF. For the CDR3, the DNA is TGTGCCAGCAGCCGAAGGACAGGGCGGGACAATGAGCAGTTCTTC.

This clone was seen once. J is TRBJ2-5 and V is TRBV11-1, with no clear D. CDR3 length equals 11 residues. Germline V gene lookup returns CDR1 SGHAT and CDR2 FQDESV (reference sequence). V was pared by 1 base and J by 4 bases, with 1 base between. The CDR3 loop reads CASSLGETQYF. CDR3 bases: TGTGCCAGCAGCTTAGGAGAGACCCAGTACTTC. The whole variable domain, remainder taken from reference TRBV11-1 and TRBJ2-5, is EAEVAQSPRYKITEKSQAVAFWCDPISGHATLYWYRQILGQGPELLVQFQDESVVDDSQLPKDRFSAERLKGVDSTLKIQPAELGDSAMYLCASSLGETQYFGPGTRLLVL.

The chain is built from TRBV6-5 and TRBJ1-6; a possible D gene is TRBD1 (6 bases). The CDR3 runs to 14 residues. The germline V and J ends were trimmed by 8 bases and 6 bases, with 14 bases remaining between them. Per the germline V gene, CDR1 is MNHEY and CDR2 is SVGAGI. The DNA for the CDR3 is TGTGCCAGCTTTGGGGGGCTTTTTAATTCACCCCTCCACTTT. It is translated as CASFGGLFNSPLHF.

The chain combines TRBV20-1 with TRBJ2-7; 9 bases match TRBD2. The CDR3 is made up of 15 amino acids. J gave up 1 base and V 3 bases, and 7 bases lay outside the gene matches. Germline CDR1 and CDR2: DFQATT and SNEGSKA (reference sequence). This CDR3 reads CSASRPSGVSYEQYF. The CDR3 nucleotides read TGCAGTGCTAGTCGCCCTAGCGGGGTATCCTACGAGCAGTACTTC.

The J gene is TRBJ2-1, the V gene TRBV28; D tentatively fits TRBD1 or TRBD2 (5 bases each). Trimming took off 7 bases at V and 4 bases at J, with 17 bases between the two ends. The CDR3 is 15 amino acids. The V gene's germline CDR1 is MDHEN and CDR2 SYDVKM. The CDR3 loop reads CASTPRGLPYNEQFF. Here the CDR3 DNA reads TGTGCCAGCACCCCTCGGGGCCTCCCTTACAATGAGCAGTTCTTC.

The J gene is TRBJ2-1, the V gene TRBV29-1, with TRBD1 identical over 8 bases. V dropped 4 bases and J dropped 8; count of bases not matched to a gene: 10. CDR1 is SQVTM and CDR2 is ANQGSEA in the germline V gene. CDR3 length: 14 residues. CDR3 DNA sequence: TGCAGCGTTGCAGACCAGGGGGCGAATCATGAGCAGTTCTTC. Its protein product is CSVADQGANHEQFF.

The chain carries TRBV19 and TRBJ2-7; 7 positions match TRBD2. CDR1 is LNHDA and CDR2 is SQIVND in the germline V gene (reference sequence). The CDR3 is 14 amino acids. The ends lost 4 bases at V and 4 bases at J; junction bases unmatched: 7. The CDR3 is CASSTTSAPYEQYF. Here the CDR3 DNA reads TGTGCCAGTAGTACAACTAGCGCCCCTTACGAGCAGTACTTC. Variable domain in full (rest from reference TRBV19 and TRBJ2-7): DGGITQSPKYLFRKEGQNVTLSCEQNLNHDAMYWYRQDPGQGLRLIYYSQIVNDFQKGDIAEGYSVSREKKESFPLTVTSAQKNPTAFYLCASSTTSAPYEQYFGPGTRLTVT.

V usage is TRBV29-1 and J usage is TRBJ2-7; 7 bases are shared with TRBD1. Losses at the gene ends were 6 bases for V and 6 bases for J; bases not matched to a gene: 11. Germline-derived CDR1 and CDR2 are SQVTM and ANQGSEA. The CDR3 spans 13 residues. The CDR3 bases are TGCAGCGTGCCGGGACAGCGCGTTGGCGAGCAGTACTTC. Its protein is CSVPGQRVGEQYF.

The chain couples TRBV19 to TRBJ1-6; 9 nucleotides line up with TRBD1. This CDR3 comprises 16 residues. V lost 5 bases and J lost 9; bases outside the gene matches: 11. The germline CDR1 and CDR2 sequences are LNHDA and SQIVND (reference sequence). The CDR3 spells CASSPRRTGAFSPLHF. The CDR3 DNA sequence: TGTGCCAGTAGTCCCCGTCGGACAGGGGCCTTTTCACCCCTCCACTTT. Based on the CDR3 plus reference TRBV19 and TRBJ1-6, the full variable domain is DGGITQSPKYLFRKEGQNVTLSCEQNLNHDAMYWYRQDPGQGLRLIYYSQIVNDFQKGDIAEGYSVSREKKESFPLTVTSAQKNPTAFYLCASSPRRTGAFSPLHFGNGTRLTVT.

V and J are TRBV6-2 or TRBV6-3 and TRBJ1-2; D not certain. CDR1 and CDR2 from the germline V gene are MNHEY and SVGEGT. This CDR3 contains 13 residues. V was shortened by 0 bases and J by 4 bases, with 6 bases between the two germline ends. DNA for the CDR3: TGTGCCAGCAGTTACTCCCCGCTCTATGGCTACACCTTC. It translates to CASSYSPLYGYTF.